This T cell receptor beta chain was identified during a study of blood T cells in healthy people across ages (dated by TCRdb to between 2014 and 2016). Looking at the study overall: In model experiments, roughly one uniquely barcoded TCR beta cDNA molecule per two T cells was captured by template switching. Two additional independent replicas of 1 million unique cDNA reads from the same blood draw were analyzed for two donors (one aged 18 to 30 and one aged 80 or older). Age-related changes in TCR beta repertoire diversity were measured in the study by deep sequencing normalized with unique cDNA molecular identifiers. The donors were divided into four age groups: young (average around 17 years), middle-aged (about 40), aged (about 61) and long-lived (more than 75). General conclusions and limits of the study: Observed TCR beta diversity per million T cells fell roughly linearly with age, and a significant reduction was already apparent by age around 40. The CMV infection status of donors was not known, potentially confounding age-related changes in expanded clonotypes. Estimates of total diversity from one million sequenced T cells were regarded as lower bounds and underestimates. Compared with the aged group, the long-lived group had more naive CD4+ T cells, fewer expanded clones and increased TCR diversity, a pattern suggesting age selection. The percentage of naive T cells measured by flow cytometry correlated strongly with observed TCR beta diversity. Bulk unsorted PBMC profiling prevented conclusive comparison of naive and antigen-experienced compartments.

The protocol used for the library was 5' RACE. Sequencing was carried out with an Illumina HiSeq 2500. A second about 7 to 11 cycle PCR used a sample-barcoded 5' primer and a J-beta primer mix. Each TCR beta cDNA molecule received a unique molecular identifier from a template-switch 5' adaptor carrying 12 random nucleotides. At least 2.5 million CDR3-containing paired-end reads were obtained from each sample. The Mint cDNA synthesis kit, primed by a TRBC-specific oligonucleotide, was used to synthesize first-strand cDNA from all RNA. Following uracil-DNA glycosylase treatment, a first 18-cycle PCR with universal primers M1SS and BC2_uni_R was performed on all cDNA. For the original study's pipeline: Normalization of each sample was performed by random selection of 1 million high-quality reads, each carrying a distinct molecular identifier. Reads sharing molecular identifiers were discarded rather than binned into consensus sequences. MiTCR, with a Q25 quality threshold and the strictest error-elimination algorithm, was used for CDR3 identification, clonotype clustering and error correction. A nonparametric unseen species model with Euler transformation was used to estimate a lower bound on total TCR beta diversity. Using fastp trimming at Q25 and MiXCR clonotype assembly, TCRdb reanalyzed the public sequencing data and kept in-frame beta chains. CDR3 protein duplicates are merged, each entry listing the most common genes and DNA. The V and J calls come from TCRdb's annotation, not from the publication. In this sample the table shows around 800,000 distinct CDR3 sequences, 25% to 30% of which occur a single time. The top ten clonotypes cover 2.5% to 3.5% of the sample.

For CDR1 and CDR2, the germline V gene lists MGHDK and SYGVNS. The CDR3, cysteine through phenylalanine, is 12 amino acids long. Only the CDR3 region is kept as DNA, spanning 36 bases read in frame from base 1. Donors were approximately 42 systemically healthy Caucasian individuals from Russia aged roughly 6 to 90 years. Each donor gave around 9 milliliters of peripheral blood, collected into EDTA-treated Vacutainer tubes. Ficoll-Paque density-gradient centrifugation was used to isolate PBMCs, with at least 6 million obtained per sample. Trizol reagent was used to extract total RNA from the PBMCs, yielding at least 5.5 micrograms per sample. The percentages of naive CD45RAhigh/CD27high T cells were determined by flow cytometry on a PBMC aliquot from every donor. A note on this clonotype: What this receptor recognizes is not known. Germline and junction disagree at one end, which may indicate a read error.

These same data were also listed under a study on T cells of mothers and their children. According to the second study: Nine systemically healthy Caucasian individuals served as donors, namely three mothers together with their six children. cDNA synthesis used all of the extracted RNA, with 1.5 ug of RNA in each 15 ul reaction. In the second PCR, the M1S primer added sample barcodes and 2-4 random nucleotides. Over 8 million TCR beta CDR3 reads were obtained for each mother, and some 3 million reads were obtained for each child. Thymic selection shapes the output of TCR recombination in a similar way in related and unrelated pairs, and inherited differences have a minor effect. Normalized repertoire overlap was always found to be slightly, but never significantly, higher in related mother-child pairs than in unrelated mother-child pairs. No persistent microchimeric T cell clones were found, with a detection sensitivity of approximately 100 clones per million clonotypes. Deep NGS was used in the study to compare the TCR beta repertoires of mothers and children and to look for features that separate related mother-child pairs from unrelated individuals. The mean age was approximately 41 +/- 4 years for the mothers and about 12 +/- 4 years for the children. After adapter ligation with NEBNext reagents, the libraries were sequenced on Illumina HiSeq 2000 with 100+100 nt paired-end reads. To prevent cross-contamination, the mother and child libraries were prepared one month apart and sequenced in separate runs. Between roughly 500,000 and 2,100,000 distinct TCR beta clonotypes were identified per donor. Naive TCR beta clonotypes were estimated from low-frequency clonotypes matched to each donor's FACS-determined naive share, without sorting.

Sequencing was performed on blood. The clonotype comes from a boy younger than 18 in good health. Recombination linked TRBV25-1 to TRBJ2-1; TRBD2 could be the D gene, as 5 bases match. The DNA sequence is given as TGTGCCAGCAGTGAAGCTAGCCCCGTCCTGATCTTC. Translation gives CASSEASPVLIF.